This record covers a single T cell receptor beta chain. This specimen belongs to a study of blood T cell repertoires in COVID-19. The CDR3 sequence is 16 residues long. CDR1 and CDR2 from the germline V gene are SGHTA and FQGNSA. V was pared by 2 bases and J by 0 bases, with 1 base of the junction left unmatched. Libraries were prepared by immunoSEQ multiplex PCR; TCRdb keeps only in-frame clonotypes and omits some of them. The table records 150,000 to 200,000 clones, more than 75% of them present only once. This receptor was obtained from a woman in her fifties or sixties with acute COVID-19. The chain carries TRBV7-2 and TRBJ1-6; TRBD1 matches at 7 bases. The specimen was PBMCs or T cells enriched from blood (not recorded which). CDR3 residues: CASSLTGDSYNSPLHF. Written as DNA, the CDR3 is TGTGCCAGCAGCTTAACAGGGGACTCCTATAATTCACCCCTCCACTTT.